This passage covers 7 T cell receptor beta chains from one sample sequenced in a study of T-cell reconstitution after alpha-beta-depleted transplantation in children. TCRbeta library preparation incorporated unique molecular identifiers. TCRdb ran MiXCR on the PCR reads and lists one entry per CDR3 protein. This table holds about 460,000 distinct CDR3 sequences, approximately 12% found once. Sequences were derived from PBMCs from the stem cell graft donor, sampled from the stem cell graft. Receptors originate from a human donor who donated a stem cell graft to a child with combined immunodeficiency.

The rearrangement links TRBV3-1 to TRBJ2-7, with 8 nucleotides matching TRBD1. The CDR3 has 16 amino acids. Unmatched junction bases numbered 5, after V lost 0 bases and J lost 1 base. The germline CDR1 and CDR2 sequences are LGHDT and YNNKEL (reference sequence). This chain's CDR3 is CASSQDWRTGSYEQYF. DNA for the CDR3: TGTGCCAGCAGCCAAGATTGGCGGACAGGGTCCTACGAGCAGTACTTC.

This clonotype appeared many times. The chain has TRBV10-3 and TRBJ2-5, with 9 bases fitting TRBD2. The CDR3 covers 17 residues. Germline V gene sequence: CDR1 ENHRY, CDR2 SYGVKD. J gave up 5 bases and V 0 bases, and 10 bases lay outside the gene matches. The DNA for the CDR3 is TGTGCCATCAGTGAGTCGTCGGCGGGGGGGCAGGATGAGACCCAGTACTTC. It yields the protein CAISESSAGGQDETQYF.

The rearrangement joins TRBV6-1 to TRBJ1-5; D gene unclear. Germline CDR1 is MNHNS and CDR2 is SASEGT. Trimming pared 4 bases from V and 3 bases from J, leaving 13 bases between. CDR3 size: 15 residues. The CDR3 region is CASSVVRSSNQPQHF. For the CDR3, the DNA is TGTGCCAGCAGTGTTGTGAGGTCTTCCAATCAGCCCCAGCATTTT.

This rearrangement joins TRBV7-9 to TRBJ2-7; no firm D call. With 3 bases removed from V and 6 bases from J, the gap between germline ends came to 9 bases. The CDR3 length is 12 residues. Germline V gene lookup returns CDR1 SEHNR and CDR2 FQNEAQ (reference sequence). CDR3 nucleotides: TGTGCCAGCAGCTTGGGCTGGGGCGAGCAGTACTTC. Protein product: CASSLGWGEQYF.

Ten or more counts support this clonotype. The rearrangement links TRBV12-3 or TRBV12-4 to TRBJ2-1; no definite D call. There are 15 residues in the CDR3. V shed 5 bases and J shed 1 base, with 12 bases lying between them. The CDR3 DNA reads TGTGCCAGCAGTCCGTTAGCAGGATCCTACAATGAGCAGTTCTTC. It translates to CASSPLAGSYNEQFF.

This clonotype was seen many times. The chain employs TRBV12-3 or TRBV12-4 and TRBJ2-5; D perhaps matches TRBD2 (6 bases). The V end was cut by 10 bases, the J end by 3 bases, with 12 bases between. This CDR3 spans 12 amino acids. The CDR3 coding sequence is TGTGCCATAGCGGTTATTAAAGAGACCCAGTACTTC. This gives the protein CAIAVIKETQYF.

This clonotype showed up just a few times. The rearrangement joins TRBV11-2 to TRBJ2-7, with 11 bases aligning to TRBD2. The germline V gene encodes CDR1 SGHAT and CDR2 FQNNGV. This CDR3 has 18 residues. J gave up 0 bases and V 1 base, and 8 bases lay outside the gene matches. The CDR3: CASSLGPSGRTSSYEQYF. The DNA of the CDR3 is TGTGCCAGCAGCTTAGGTCCTAGCGGGAGGACTAGCTCCTACGAGCAGTACTTC. Together with reference TRBV11-2 and TRBJ2-7, the CDR3 gives the full variable domain: EAGVAQSPRYKIIEKRQSVAFWCNPISGHATLYWYQQILGQGPKLLIQFQNNGVVDDSQLPKDRFSAERLKGVDSTLKIQPAKLEDSAVYLCASSLGPSGRTSSYEQYFGPGTRLTVT.